This TCR beta chain stems from a study of technical replicates of blood from several donors. Assay: immunoSEQ multiplex PCR; the TCRdb copy retains only in-frame clones and omits some. The table includes some 64,000 clones, 92% detected once. This CDR3 has 15 amino acids. V shed 10 bases and J 7 bases; nucleotides not matched to a gene: 12. The germline V gene encodes CDR1 SEHNR and CDR2 FQNEAQ (reference sequence). The source material was PBMCs. The chain combines TRBV7-9 with TRBJ1-6; 8 bases fit TRBD1. The sequence was collected from a human donor in good health. Some clones in this sample may be carry-over from other donors' samples. CDR3 in DNA: TGTGCCACCCAAGGACCGACAGGGGTGAATTCACCCCTCCACTTT. Translation: CATQGPTGVNSPLHF.